Presented here are 16 T cell receptor beta chains from one specimen sequenced in a study of cytomegalovirus exposure and HLA in healthy donors. The PCR made use of 60 Vbeta and 13 Jbeta primers. Sequencing was performed with immunoSEQ multiplex PCR; in TCRdb, only in-frame clones are kept and a portion is missing. The sample records about 110,000 clones, approximately 14% being singletons. The sample comprised PBMCs. The receptor source for this set is a female donor in good health and CMV-seronegative.

V is TRBV7-6 and J is TRBJ2-2, with 8 bases fitting TRBD2. This CDR3 is 16 amino acids long. The ends lost 1 base at V and 3 bases at J; junction bases unmatched: 4. Germline CDR1 SGHVS, CDR2 FNYEAQ. CDR3 sequence reads: CASSLGLARDTGELFF. The CDR3, as DNA: TGTGCCAGCAGCTTAGGACTAGCGCGGGACACCGGGGAGCTGTTTTTT.

V gene TRBV4-1 combines with J gene TRBJ2-7; 10 nucleotides match TRBD1. Per germline, CDR1 MGHRA and CDR2 YSYEKL. Trimming at V came to 2 bases and at J to 3 bases, leaving 4 bases not matched to a gene. The CDR3 sequence is 15 residues long. The CDR3: CASSQLDRGNYEQYF. In DNA form, the CDR3 reads TGCGCCAGCAGCCAATTGGACAGGGGGAACTACGAGCAGTACTTC.

V usage is TRBV6-1 and J usage is TRBJ2-7; TRBD1 might be the D (5 bases). The CDR3 loop spans 14 amino acids. V shed 5 bases and J shed 2 bases, with 13 bases lying between them. Germline CDR1 and CDR2: MNHNS and SASEGT. This CDR3 reads CASSRTFDTYEQYF. The CDR3 DNA reads as TGTGCCAGCAGTCGGACATTTGATACCTACGAGCAGTACTTC.

The V call is TRBV30, the J call TRBJ1-3, with a tentative D call TRBD1 (5 bases). The V gene lost 4 bases and the J gene lost 3 bases, with 13 bases spanning the gap. Germline V gene lookup returns CDR1 GTSNPN and CDR2 SVGIG (reference sequence). The CDR3 runs 14 residues. CDR3 region: CAWKSRGLGNTIYF. CDR3 nucleotides: TGTGCCTGGAAGAGTCGGGGACTTGGAAACACCATATATTTT.

The rearrangement uses TRBV29-1 and TRBJ2-3; D remains ambiguous. Germline V gene data show CDR1 as SQVTM and CDR2 as ANQGSEA. V shed 1 base and J shed 2 bases, with 10 bases lying between them. The CDR3 length is 14 residues. CDR3 amino acids: CSVEGQATTDTQYF. For the CDR3, the DNA is TGCAGCGTTGAAGGGCAGGCGACCACAGATACGCAGTATTTT.

This clone has only a few counts. The V and J genes are TRBV11-2 and TRBJ2-7; tentative D call: TRBD1 (6 bases). The germline V and J ends were trimmed by 1 base and 4 bases, with 17 bases remaining between them. Germline values: CDR1 SGHAT, CDR2 FQNNGV. CDR3 length: 16 residues. The CDR3 reads CASSLAGTTFRYEQYF. DNA for the CDR3: TGTGCCAGCAGCTTAGCGGGGACAACTTTTAGGTACGAGCAGTACTTC.

The V and J genes are TRBV6-5 and TRBJ2-3; the match to TRBD2 covers 15 bases. V gave up 8 bases and J gave up 4 bases; unmatched junction bases: 1. This CDR3 comprises 14 residues. Per germline, CDR1 MNHEY and CDR2 SVGAGI. The CDR3: CASGLAGGADTQYF. CDR3 nucleotides: TGTGCCAGCGGACTAGCGGGAGGGGCAGATACGCAGTATTTT.

This clone was seen a handful of times. This chain connects TRBV11-2 to TRBJ2-6; D possibly corresponds to TRBD1 (5 bases). CDR1 and CDR2 from the germline V gene are SGHAT and FQNNGV. V was clipped by 7 bases and J by 1 base, with 14 bases between them. CDR3 length: 16 amino acids. CDR3 in amino acids: CASTSRRVSGANVLTF. CDR3 coding DNA: TGTGCCAGCACGTCCCGCAGGGTATCTGGGGCCAACGTCCTGACTTTC. Supplemented by reference TRBV11-2 and TRBJ2-6, the full variable domain reads EAGVAQSPRYKIIEKRQSVAFWCNPISGHATLYWYQQILGQGPKLLIQFQNNGVVDDSQLPKDRFSAERLKGVDSTLKIQPAKLEDSAVYLCASTSRRVSGANVLTFGAGSRLTVL.

In its sample, this clone was seen a few times. This rearrangement joins TRBV7-6 to TRBJ2-1; D possibly corresponds to TRBD1 (5 bases). Germline-derived CDR1 and CDR2 are SGHVS and FNYEAQ. V was clipped by 3 bases and J by 7 bases, with 7 bases between them. This CDR3 spans 12 amino acids. CDR3 in amino acids: CASSFRGNEQFF. The CDR3 region has the DNA TGTGCCAGCAGCTTTAGGGGTAATGAGCAGTTCTTC.

This clone showed up just a few times. The sample carries other DNA sequences with the same CDR3. The chain uses TRBV9 and TRBJ1-1; TRBD1 matches 7 bases. Germline-derived CDR1 and CDR2 are SGDLS and YYNGEE. J gave up 3 bases and V 4 bases, and 3 bases lay outside the gene matches. The CDR3 runs 13 residues. The CDR3 DNA reads as TGTGCCAGCAGCCCCAGGGGGGACACTGAAGCTTTCTTT. Protein: CASSPRGDTEAFF.

The chain is built from TRBV7-9 and TRBJ1-2, with D perhaps matching TRBD1 (6 bases). In germline, CDR1 is SEHNR, CDR2 FQNEAQ (reference sequence). This CDR3 is 13 amino acids long. Trimming left V 5 bases short and J 8 bases short, with 15 bases between. The CDR3 is CASSPLGGIGYTF. The CDR3 region has the DNA TGTGCCAGCAGCCCCTTAGGGGGTATCGGCTACACCTTC.

CDR3 bases: TGTGCCAGCAGTTACCCGGGGACAGGGAGAGACAATGAGCAGTTCTTC. Its protein product is CASSYPGTGRDNEQFF. The V and J genes are TRBV6-5 and TRBJ2-1; 9 bases are shared with TRBD1. Losses at the gene ends were 2 bases for V and 5 bases for J; bases not matched to a gene: 7. There are 16 residues in the CDR3. Germline-derived CDR1 and CDR2 are MNHEY and SVGAGI.

The chain combines TRBV2 with TRBJ1-2; 7 bases map to TRBD1. There are 16 residues in the CDR3. Germline CDR1 SNHLY, CDR2 FYNNEI. V was pared by 9 bases and J by 3 bases, with 16 bases of the junction left unmatched. The CDR3 bases are TGTGCCAGGAGCAGATCTACACAGGGGACGTACTATGGCTACACCTTC. Residues: CARSRSTQGTYYGYTF.

This clone was seen a handful of times. V usage is TRBV2 and J usage is TRBJ1-2; D gene ambiguous. Germline V gene sequence: CDR1 SNHLY, CDR2 FYNNEI. V lost 6 bases to trimming and J lost 0 bases, with 14 bases between them. This CDR3 comprises 15 residues. This chain's CDR3 is CASSRAVGANYGYTF. The CDR3 nucleotides are TGTGCCAGCAGCAGAGCGGTCGGGGCTAACTATGGCTACACCTTC.

This clone was detected a few times. This chain connects TRBV6-1 to TRBJ2-1; tentatively, D is TRBD2 (5 bases). The CDR3 extends over 15 amino acids. The germline V gene has CDR1 MNHNS and CDR2 SASEGT. With 7 bases removed from V and 8 bases from J, the gap between germline ends came to 21 bases. The CDR3 DNA reads as TGTGCCAGCAAACCCGCCCGGGGAAGGGAGCATGAGCAGTTCTTC. It specifies CASKPARGREHEQFF.

J is TRBJ1-4 and V is TRBV7-9, with 11 bases aligning to TRBD1. The V and J ends lost 4 bases and 8 bases, in that order; junction bases with no gene match: 18. The length of the CDR3 is 19 residues. Looked up from germline, CDR1 is SEHNR and CDR2 is FQNEAQ (reference sequence). The CDR3 here is CASSSTPGQGDSVREKLFF. The CDR3, as DNA: TGTGCCAGCAGCTCGACTCCGGGACAGGGGGATTCGGTTAGAGAAAAACTGTTTTTT.